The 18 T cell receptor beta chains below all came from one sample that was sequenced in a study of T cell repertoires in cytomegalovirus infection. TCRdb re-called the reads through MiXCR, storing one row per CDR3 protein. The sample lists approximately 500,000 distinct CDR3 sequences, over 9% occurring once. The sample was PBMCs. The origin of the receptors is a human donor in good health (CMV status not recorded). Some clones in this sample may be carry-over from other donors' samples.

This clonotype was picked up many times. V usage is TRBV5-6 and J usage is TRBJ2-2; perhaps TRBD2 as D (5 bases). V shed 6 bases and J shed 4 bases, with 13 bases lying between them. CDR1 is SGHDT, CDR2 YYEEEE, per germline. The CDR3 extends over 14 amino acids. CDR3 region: CASKRRSFTGELFF. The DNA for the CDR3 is TGTGCCAGCAAGCGGCGGTCCTTCACCGGGGAGCTGTTTTTT.

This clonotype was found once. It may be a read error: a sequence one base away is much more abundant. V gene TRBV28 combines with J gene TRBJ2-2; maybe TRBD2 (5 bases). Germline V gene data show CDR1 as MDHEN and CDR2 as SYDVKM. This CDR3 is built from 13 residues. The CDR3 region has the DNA TGTGCCAGCTCCCGCGGTTGGACCGGGGAGCTGCTTTTT. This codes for CASSRGWTGELLF.

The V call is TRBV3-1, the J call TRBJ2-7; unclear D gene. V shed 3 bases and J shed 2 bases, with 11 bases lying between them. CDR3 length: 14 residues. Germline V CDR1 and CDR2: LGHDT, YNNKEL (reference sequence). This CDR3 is CASSQGWGTYEQYF. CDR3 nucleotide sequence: TGTGCCAGCAGCCAGGGGTGGGGAACCTACGAGCAGTACTTC.

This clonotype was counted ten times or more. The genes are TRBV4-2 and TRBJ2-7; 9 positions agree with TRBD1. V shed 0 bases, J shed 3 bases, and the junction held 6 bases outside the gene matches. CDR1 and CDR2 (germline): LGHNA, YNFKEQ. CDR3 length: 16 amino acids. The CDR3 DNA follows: TGTGCCAGCAGCCAAGATGGGACAGGGAAGATCTACGAGCAGTACTTC. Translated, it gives CASSQDGTGKIYEQYF.

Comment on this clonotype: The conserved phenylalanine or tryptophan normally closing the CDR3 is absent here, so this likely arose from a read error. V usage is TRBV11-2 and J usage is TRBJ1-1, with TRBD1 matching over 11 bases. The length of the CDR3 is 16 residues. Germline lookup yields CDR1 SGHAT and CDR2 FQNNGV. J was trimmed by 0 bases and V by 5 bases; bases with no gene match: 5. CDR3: CASSPRTGGVNTEAFS. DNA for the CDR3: TGTGCCAGCAGCCCGAGGACAGGGGGCGTGAACACTGAAGCTTTCTCT.

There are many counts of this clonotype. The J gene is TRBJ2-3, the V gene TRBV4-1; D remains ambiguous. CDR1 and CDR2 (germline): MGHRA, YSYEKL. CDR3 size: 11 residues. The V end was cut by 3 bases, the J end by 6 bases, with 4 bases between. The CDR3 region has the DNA TGCGCCAGCAGCCACGGGGATACGCAGTATTTT. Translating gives CASSHGDTQYF.

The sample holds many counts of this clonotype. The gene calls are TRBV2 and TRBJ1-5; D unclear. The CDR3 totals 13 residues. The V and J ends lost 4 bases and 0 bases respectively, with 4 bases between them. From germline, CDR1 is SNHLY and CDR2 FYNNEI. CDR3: CASSVNSNQPQHF. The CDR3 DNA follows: TGTGCCAGCAGTGTAAATAGCAATCAGCCCCAGCATTTT.

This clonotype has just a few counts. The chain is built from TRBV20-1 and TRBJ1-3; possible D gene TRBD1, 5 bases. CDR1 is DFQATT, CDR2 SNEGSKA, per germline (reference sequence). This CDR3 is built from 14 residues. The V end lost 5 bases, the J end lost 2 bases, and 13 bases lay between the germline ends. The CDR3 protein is CSAVTGTTGNTIYF. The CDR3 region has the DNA TGCAGTGCTGTAACCGGGACGACTGGAAACACCATATATTTT.

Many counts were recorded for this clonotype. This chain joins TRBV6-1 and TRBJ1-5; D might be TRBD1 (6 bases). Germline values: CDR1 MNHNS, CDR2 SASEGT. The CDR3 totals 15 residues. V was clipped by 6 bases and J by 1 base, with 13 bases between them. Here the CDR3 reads CASRETGPSNQPQHF. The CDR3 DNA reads TGTGCCAGCAGAGAGACAGGCCCCAGCAATCAGCCCCAGCATTTT.

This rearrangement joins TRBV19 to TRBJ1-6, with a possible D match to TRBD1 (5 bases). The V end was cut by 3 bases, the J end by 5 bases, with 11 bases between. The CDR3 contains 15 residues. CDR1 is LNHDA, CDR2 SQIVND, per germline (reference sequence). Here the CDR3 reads CASSITRGNNSPLHF. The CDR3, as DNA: TGTGCCAGTAGTATCACCCGGGGGAATAATTCACCCCTCCACTTT.

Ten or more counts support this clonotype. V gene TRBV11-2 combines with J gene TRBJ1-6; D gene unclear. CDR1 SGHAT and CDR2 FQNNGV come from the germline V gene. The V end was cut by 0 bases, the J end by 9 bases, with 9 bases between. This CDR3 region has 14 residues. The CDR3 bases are TGTGCCAGCAGCTTAGATCCGGGAACTTCACCCCTCCACTTT. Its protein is CASSLDPGTSPLHF.

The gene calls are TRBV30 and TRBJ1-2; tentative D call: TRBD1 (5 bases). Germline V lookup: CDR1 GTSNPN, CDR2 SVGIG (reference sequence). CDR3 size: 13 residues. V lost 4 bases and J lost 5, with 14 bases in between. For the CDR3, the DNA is TGTGCCTGGAATGCCGACAGACAGTATGGCTACACCTTC. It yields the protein CAWNADRQYGYTF. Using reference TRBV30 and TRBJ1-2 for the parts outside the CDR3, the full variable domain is SQTIHQWPATLVQPVGSPLSLECTVEGTSNPNLYWYRQAAGRGLQLLFYSVGIGQISSEVPQNLSASRPQDRQFILSSKKLLLSDSGFYLCAWNADRQYGYTFGSGTRLTVV.

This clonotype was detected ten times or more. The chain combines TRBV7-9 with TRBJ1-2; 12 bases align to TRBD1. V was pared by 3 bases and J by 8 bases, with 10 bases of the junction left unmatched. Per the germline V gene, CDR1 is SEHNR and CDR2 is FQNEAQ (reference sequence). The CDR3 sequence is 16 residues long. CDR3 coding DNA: TGTGCCAGCAGCTTGGGTGCGGGACAGGGGGCTGGAGGCTACACCTTC. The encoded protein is CASSLGAGQGAGGYTF.

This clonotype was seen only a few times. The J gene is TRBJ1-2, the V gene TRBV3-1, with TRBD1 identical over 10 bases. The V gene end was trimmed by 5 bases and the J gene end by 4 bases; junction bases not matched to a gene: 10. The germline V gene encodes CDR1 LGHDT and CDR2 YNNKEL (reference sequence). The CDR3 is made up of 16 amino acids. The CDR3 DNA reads TGTGCCAGCAGCAAGGATTGGGACAGGGGCCTCTATGGCTACACCTTC. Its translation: CASSKDWDRGLYGYTF.

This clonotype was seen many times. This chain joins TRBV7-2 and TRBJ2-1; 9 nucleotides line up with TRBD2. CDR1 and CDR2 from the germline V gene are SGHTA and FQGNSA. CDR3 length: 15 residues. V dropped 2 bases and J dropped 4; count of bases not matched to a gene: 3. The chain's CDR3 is CASSLRLAGYNEQFF. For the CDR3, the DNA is TGTGCCAGCAGCTTAAGGCTAGCGGGGTACAATGAGCAGTTCTTC.

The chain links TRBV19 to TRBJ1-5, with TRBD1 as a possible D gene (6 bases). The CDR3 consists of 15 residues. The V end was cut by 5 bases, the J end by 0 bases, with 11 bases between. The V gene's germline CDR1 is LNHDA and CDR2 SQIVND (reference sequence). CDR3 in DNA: TGTGCCAGTAGTCTAAACAGGGATAGCAATCAGCCCCAGCATTTT. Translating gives CASSLNRDSNQPQHF.

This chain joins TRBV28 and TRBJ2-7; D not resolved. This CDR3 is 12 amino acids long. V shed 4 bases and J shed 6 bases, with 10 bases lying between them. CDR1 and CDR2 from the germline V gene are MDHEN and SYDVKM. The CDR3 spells CASSWGRVEQYF. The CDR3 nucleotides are TGTGCCAGCAGTTGGGGTAGGGTCGAGCAGTACTTC.

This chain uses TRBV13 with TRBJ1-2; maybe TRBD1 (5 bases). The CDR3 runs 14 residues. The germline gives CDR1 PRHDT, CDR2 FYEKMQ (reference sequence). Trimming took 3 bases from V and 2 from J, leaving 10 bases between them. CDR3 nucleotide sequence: TGTGCCAGCAGCTTGCCAGGGTCAAACTATGGCTACACCTTC. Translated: CASSLPGSNYGYTF.